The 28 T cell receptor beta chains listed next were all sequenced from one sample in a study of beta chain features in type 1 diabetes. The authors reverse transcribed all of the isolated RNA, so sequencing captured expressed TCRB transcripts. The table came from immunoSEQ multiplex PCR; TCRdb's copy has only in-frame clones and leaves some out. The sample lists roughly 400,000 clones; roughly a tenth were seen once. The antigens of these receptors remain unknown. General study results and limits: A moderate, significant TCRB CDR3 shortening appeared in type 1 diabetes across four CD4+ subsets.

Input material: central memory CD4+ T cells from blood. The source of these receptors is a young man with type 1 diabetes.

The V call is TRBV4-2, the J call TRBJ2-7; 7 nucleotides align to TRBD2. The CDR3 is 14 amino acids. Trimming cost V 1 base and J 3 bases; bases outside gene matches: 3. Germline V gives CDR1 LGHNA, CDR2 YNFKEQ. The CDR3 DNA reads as TGTGCCAGCAGCCAAGTATCTAGCGGCTACGAGCAGTACTTC. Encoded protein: CASSQVSSGYEQYF.

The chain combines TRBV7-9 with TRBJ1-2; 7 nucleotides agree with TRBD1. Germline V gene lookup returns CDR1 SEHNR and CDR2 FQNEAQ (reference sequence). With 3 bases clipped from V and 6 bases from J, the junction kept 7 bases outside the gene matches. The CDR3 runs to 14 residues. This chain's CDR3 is CASSFGDRAHGYTF. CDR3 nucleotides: TGTGCCAGCAGCTTCGGCGACAGGGCCCATGGCTACACCTTC.

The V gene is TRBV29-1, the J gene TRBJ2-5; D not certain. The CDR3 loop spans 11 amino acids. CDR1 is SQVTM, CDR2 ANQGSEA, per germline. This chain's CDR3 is CSDLWGETQYF. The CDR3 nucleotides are TGCAGTGACTTGTGGGGAGAGACCCAGTACTTC.

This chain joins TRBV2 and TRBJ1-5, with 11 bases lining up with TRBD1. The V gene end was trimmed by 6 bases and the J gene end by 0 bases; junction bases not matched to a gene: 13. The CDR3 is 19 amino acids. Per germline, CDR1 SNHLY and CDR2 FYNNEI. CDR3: CASRLNRDRGSLSNQPQHF. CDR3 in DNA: TGTGCCAGCAGACTGAACCGGGACAGGGGGAGTCTTAGCAATCAGCCCCAGCATTTT.

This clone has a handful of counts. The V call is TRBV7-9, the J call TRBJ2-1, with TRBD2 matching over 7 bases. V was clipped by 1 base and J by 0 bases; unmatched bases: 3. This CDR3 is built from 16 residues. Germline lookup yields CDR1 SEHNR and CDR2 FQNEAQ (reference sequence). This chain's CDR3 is CASSLGRGSSYNEQFF. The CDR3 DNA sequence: TGTGCCAGCAGCTTAGGACGCGGGAGCTCCTACAATGAGCAGTTCTTC.

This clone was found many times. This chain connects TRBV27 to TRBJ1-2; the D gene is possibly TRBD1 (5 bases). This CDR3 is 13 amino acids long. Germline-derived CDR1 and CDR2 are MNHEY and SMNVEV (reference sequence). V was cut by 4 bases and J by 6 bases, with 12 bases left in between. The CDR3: CASSWTSGDGYTF. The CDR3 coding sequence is TGTGCCAGCAGTTGGACAAGTGGCGATGGCTACACCTTC.

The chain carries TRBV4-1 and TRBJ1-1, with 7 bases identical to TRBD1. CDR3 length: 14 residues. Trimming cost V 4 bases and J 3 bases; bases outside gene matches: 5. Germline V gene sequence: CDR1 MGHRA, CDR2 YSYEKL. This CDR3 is CASSRGQDYTEAFF. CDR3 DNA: TGCGCCAGCAGCCGAGGACAGGATTACACTGAAGCTTTCTTT.

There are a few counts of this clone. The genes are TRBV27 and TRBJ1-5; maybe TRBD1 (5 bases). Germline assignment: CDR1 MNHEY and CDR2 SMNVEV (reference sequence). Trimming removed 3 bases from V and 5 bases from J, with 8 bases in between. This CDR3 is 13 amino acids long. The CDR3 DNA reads TGTGCCAGCAGTTTGCAACAGGATCAGCCCCAGCATTTT. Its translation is CASSLQQDQPQHF.

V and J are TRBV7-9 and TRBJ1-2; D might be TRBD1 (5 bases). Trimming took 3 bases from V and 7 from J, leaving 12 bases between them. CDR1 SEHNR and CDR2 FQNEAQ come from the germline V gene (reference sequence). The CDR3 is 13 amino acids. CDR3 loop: CASSFQGLFGYTF. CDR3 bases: TGTGCCAGCAGCTTCCAGGGACTATTTGGCTACACCTTC.

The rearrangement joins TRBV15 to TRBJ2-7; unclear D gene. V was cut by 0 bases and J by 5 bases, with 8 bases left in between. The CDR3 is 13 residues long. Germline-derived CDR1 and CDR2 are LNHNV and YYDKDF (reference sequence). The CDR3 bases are TGTGCCACCAGCAGAGATAATGTAGACGAGCAGTACTTC. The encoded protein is CATSRDNVDEQYF.

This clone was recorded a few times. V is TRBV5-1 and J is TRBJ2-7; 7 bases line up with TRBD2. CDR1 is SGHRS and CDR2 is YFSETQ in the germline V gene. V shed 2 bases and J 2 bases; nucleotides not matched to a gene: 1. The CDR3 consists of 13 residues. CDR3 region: CASSLGTTYEQYF. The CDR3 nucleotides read TGCGCCAGCAGCTTAGGGACTACCTACGAGCAGTACTTC.

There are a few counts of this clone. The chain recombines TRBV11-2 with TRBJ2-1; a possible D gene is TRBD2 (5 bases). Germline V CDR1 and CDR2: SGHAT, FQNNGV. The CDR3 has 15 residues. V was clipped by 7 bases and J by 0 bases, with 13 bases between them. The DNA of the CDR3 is TGTGCCAGCATAAGCGGTCGAAGCTCCTACAATGAGCAGTTCTTC. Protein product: CASISGRSSYNEQFF.

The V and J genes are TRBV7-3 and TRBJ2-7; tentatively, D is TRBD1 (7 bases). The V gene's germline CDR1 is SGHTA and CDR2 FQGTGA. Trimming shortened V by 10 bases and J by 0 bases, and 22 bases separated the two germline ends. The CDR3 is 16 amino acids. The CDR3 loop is CATKTGGTDGSYEQYF. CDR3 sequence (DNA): TGTGCCACCAAAACCGGCGGGACAGACGGCTCCTACGAGCAGTACTTC.

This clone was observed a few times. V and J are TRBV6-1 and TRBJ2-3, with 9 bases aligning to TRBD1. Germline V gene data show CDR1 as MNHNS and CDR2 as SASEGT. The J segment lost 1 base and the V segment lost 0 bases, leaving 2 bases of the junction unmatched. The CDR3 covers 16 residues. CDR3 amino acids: CASSEARTGGTDTQYF. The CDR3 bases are TGTGCCAGCAGTGAAGCGCGGACAGGGGGCACAGATACGCAGTATTTT.

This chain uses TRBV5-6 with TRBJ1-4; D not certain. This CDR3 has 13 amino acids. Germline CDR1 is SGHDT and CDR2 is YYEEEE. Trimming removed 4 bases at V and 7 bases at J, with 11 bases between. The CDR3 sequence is CASSLGRGEKLFF. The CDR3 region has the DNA TGTGCCAGCAGCCTCGGGCGGGGTGAAAAACTGTTTTTT.

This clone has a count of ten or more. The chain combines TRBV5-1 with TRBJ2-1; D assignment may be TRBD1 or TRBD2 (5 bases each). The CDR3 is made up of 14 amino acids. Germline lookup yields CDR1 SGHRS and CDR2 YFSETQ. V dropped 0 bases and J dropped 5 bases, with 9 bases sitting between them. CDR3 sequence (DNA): TGCGCCAGCAGCTTGGCAGGGACCCACAATGAGCAGTTCTTC. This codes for CASSLAGTHNEQFF. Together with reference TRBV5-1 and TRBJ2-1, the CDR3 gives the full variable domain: KAGVTQTPRYLIKTRGQQVTLSCSPISGHRSVSWYQQTPGQGLQFLFEYFSETQRNKGNFPGRFSGRQFSNSRSEMNVSTLELGDSALYLCASSLAGTHNEQFFGPGTRLTVL.

The CDR3 region has the DNA TGTGCCAGCTCACCACCGTCCGCTCGACAAGAGACCCAGTACTTC. This encodes CASSPPSARQETQYF. The chain has TRBV18 and TRBJ2-5; D gene uncertain. Per germline, CDR1 KGHSH and CDR2 LQKENI. The CDR3 totals 15 residues. Trimming removed 0 bases at V and 2 bases at J, with 10 bases between.

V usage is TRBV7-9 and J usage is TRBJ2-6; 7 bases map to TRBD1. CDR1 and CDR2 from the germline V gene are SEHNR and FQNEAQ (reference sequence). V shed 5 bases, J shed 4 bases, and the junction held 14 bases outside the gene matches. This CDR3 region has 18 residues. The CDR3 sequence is CASSQDVPTGSGANVLTF. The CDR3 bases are TGTGCCAGCAGCCAAGATGTTCCGACAGGGTCCGGGGCCAACGTCCTGACTTTC.

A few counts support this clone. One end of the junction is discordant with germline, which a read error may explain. CDR3 amino acids: CASSLGRTGYREKLFF. The CDR3 bases are TGTGCTAGCAGCTTAGGAAGGACAGGGTATCGTGAAAAACTGTTTTTT. This chain links TRBV7-7 with TRBJ1-4; 8 bases fit TRBD1. Germline V lookup: CDR1 SSHAT, CDR2 FNYEAQ (reference sequence). The CDR3 extends over 16 amino acids.

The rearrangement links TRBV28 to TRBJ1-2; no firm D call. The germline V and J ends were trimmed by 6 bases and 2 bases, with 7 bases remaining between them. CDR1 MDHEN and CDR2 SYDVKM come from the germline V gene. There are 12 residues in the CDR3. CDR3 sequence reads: CASRFSNYGYTF. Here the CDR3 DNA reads TGTGCCAGCAGGTTCTCGAACTATGGCTACACCTTC.

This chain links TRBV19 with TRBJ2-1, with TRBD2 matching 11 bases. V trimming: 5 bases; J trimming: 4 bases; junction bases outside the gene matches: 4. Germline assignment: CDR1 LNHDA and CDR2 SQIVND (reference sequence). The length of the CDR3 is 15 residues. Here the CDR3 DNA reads TGTGCCAGTAGTCCGACTAGCGGGACTTACAATGAGCAGTTCTTC. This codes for CASSPTSGTYNEQFF.

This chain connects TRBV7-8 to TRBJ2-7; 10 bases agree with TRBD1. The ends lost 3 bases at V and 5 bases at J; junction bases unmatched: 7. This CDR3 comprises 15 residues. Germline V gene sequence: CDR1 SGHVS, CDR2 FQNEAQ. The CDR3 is CASSFARQGANEQYF. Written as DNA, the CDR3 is TGTGCCAGCAGCTTCGCCCGACAGGGGGCGAACGAGCAGTACTTC.

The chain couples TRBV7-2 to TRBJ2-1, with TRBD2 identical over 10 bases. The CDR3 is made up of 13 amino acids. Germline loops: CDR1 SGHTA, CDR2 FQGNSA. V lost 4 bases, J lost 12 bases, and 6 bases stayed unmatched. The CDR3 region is CASSSPAGGRQFF. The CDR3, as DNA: TGTGCCAGCAGCTCCCCAGCGGGGGGGAGGCAGTTCTTC.

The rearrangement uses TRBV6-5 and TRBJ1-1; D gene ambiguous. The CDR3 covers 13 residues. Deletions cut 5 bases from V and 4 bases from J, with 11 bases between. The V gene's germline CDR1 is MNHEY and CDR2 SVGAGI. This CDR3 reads CASSREKRTEAFF. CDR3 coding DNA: TGTGCCAGCAGTAGGGAGAAGCGCACTGAAGCTTTCTTT.

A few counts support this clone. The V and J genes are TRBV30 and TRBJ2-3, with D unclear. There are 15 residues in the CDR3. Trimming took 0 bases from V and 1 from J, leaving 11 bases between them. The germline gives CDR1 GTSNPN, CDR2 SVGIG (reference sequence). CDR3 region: CAWSVLAPGTDTQYF. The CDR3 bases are TGTGCCTGGAGTGTACTCGCGCCAGGCACAGATACGCAGTATTTT.

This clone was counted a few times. In nucleotides, the CDR3 is TGTGCCAGCAGCTTGGCCACCAACTACGAGCAGTACTTC. It specifies CASSLATNYEQYF. The genes are TRBV5-5 and TRBJ2-7; D is uncertain. Trimming shortened V by 0 bases and J by 3 bases, and 7 bases separated the two germline ends. This CDR3 spans 13 amino acids. Germline V gene lookup returns CDR1 SGHKS and CDR2 YYEKEE (reference sequence).

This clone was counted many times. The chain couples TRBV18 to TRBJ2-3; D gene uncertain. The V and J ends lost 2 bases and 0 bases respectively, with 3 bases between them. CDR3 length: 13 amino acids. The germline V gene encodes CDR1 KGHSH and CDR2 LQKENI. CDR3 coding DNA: TGTGCCAGCTCACCAATGAGCACAGATACGCAGTATTTT. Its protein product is CASSPMSTDTQYF.

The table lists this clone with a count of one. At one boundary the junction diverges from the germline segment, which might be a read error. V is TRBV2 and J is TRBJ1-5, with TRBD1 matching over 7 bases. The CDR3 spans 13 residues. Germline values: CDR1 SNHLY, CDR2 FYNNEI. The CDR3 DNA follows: TGTGCCAGCGACAGGGATAGCAATCACCCCCAGCATTTT. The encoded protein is CASDRDSNHPQHF.